The 22 T cell receptor beta chains listed next were all sequenced from one sample in a study of cytomegalovirus exposure and HLA in healthy donors. The PCR ran on 60 Vbeta and 13 Jbeta primers. Here immunoSEQ multiplex PCR was the method, and the copy in TCRdb shows in-frame clones only, minus some. The sample has some 98,000 clones, about 80% seen once; the top ten hold under 4.5%. What was sequenced was PBMCs. The receptor source for this set is a female donor in good health and CMV-seropositive.

This chain uses TRBV27 with TRBJ2-3, with D uncertain. The V gene's germline CDR1 is MNHEY and CDR2 SMNVEV (reference sequence). Between the trimmed V and J ends, which lost 0 bases and 7 bases, there was a span of 11 bases. The CDR3 extends over 14 amino acids. In DNA form, the CDR3 reads TGTGCCAGCAGTTTATCGGGCTTGCTTAATACGCAGTATTTT. Translating it yields CASSLSGLLNTQYF.

The chain joins TRBV2 to TRBJ2-1, with D maybe TRBD1 (5 bases). The CDR3 length is 14 residues. The germline CDR1 and CDR2 sequences are SNHLY and FYNNEI. V lost 5 bases and J 5 bases, leaving 13 bases between the germline ends. DNA of the CDR3: TGTGCCAGCAGTAGGGTCAGGGATGACAATGAGCAGTTCTTC. Protein sequence: CASSRVRDDNEQFF.

The chain couples TRBV2 to TRBJ1-5, with TRBD1 identical over 7 bases. V shed 6 bases and J 9 bases; nucleotides not matched to a gene: 11. The CDR3 contains 14 residues. Germline CDR1 reads SNHLY; CDR2 reads FYNNEI. In DNA, the CDR3 is TGTGCCAGCAGAGTCCGGGACAGTATAAGGCCCCAGCATTTT. It translates to CASRVRDSIRPQHF.

The chain employs TRBV9 and TRBJ2-2, with 9 bases matching TRBD2. Trimming removed 4 bases from V and 4 bases from J; junction bases left unmatched: 14. Germline values: CDR1 SGDLS, CDR2 YYNGEE. The length of the CDR3 is 18 residues. This CDR3 is CASSPQGAGGLFTGELFF. The DNA for the CDR3 is TGTGCCAGCAGCCCTCAGGGAGCGGGGGGCCTCTTCACCGGGGAGCTGTTTTTT.

This chain connects TRBV14 to TRBJ2-2, with 10 nucleotides matching TRBD2. The CDR3 has 16 amino acids. Germline-derived CDR1 and CDR2 are SGHDN and FVKESK. Germline trimming cut 4 bases from V and 2 bases from J; bases unmatched to any gene: 4. CDR3 protein: CASSRGLAVNTGELFF. The CDR3 DNA is TGTGCCAGCAGCCGAGGACTAGCGGTTAACACCGGGGAGCTGTTTTTT.

This sequence joins TRBV15 and TRBJ2-7, with 7 bases aligning to TRBD1. The V segment lost 5 bases and the J segment 2 bases; nucleotides outside the gene matches: 9. Germline V lookup: CDR1 LNHNV, CDR2 YYDKDF (reference sequence). This CDR3 contains 15 residues. This CDR3 is CATSGRTGYTYEQYF. Here the CDR3 DNA reads TGTGCCACCAGCGGCCGGACAGGCTATACCTACGAGCAGTACTTC. The entire variable domain, with the rest obtained from reference TRBV15 and TRBJ2-7, is as follows: DAMVIQNPRYQVTQFGKPVTLSCSQTLNHNVMYWYQQKSSQAPKLLFHYYDKDFNNEADTPDNFQSRRPNTSFCFLDIRSPGLGDTAMYLCATSGRTGYTYEQYFGPGTRLTVT.

The V and J genes are TRBV15 and TRBJ2-3; the D gene is possibly TRBD2 (6 bases). V lost 5 bases to trimming and J lost 5 bases, with 14 bases between them. From germline, CDR1 is LNHNV and CDR2 YYDKDF (reference sequence). CDR3 length: 14 amino acids. CDR3 loop: CATSPGELKDTQYF. The DNA of the CDR3 is TGTGCCACCAGCCCGGGGGAGTTGAAAGATACGCAGTATTTT. Full variable domain (missing parts from reference TRBV15 and TRBJ2-3): DAMVIQNPRYQVTQFGKPVTLSCSQTLNHNVMYWYQQKSSQAPKLLFHYYDKDFNNEADTPDNFQSRRPNTSFCFLDIRSPGLGDTAMYLCATSPGELKDTQYFGPGTRLTVL.

This chain uses TRBV28 with TRBJ2-7; 12 bases are shared with TRBD1. CDR1 and CDR2 from the germline V gene are MDHEN and SYDVKM. This CDR3 has 17 amino acids. J gave up 2 bases and V 6 bases, and 11 bases lay outside the gene matches. As DNA, the CDR3 is TGTGCCAGCAGCCTCGGGACAGGGGGCTTCAAGACCTACGAGCAGTACTTC. Protein product: CASSLGTGGFKTYEQYF.

The chain couples TRBV2 to TRBJ1-1; 7 nucleotides agree with TRBD1. CDR3 length: 14 residues. From germline, CDR1 is SNHLY and CDR2 FYNNEI. V trimming: 3 bases; J trimming: 4 bases; junction bases outside the gene matches: 5. For the CDR3, the DNA is TGTGCCAGCAGTGAGACAGGGAGTATCACTGAAGCTTTCTTT. Its protein is CASSETGSITEAFF. The full variable domain, with the rest looked up from reference TRBV2 and TRBJ1-1, is EPEVTQTPSHQVTQMGQEVILRCVPISNHLYFYWYRQILGQKVEFLVSFYNNEISEKSEIFDDQFSVERPDGSNFTLKIRSTKLEDSAMYFCASSETGSITEAFFGQGTRLTVV.

The DNA for the CDR3 is TGTGCCAGCAGTGTAAGGGAGGGGGTCACTGAAGCTTTCTTT. As protein: CASSVREGVTEAFF. V usage is TRBV2 and J usage is TRBJ1-1; D perhaps matches TRBD1 (6 bases). The CDR3 sequence is 14 residues long. The ends were cut back, 4 bases at V and 4 bases at J, with 13 bases in the middle. The germline gives CDR1 SNHLY, CDR2 FYNNEI. The full variable domain, with the rest looked up from reference TRBV2 and TRBJ1-1, is EPEVTQTPSHQVTQMGQEVILRCVPISNHLYFYWYRQILGQKVEFLVSFYNNEISEKSEIFDDQFSVERPDGSNFTLKIRSTKLEDSAMYFCASSVREGVTEAFFGQGTRLTVV.

The sample holds one count of this clone. Other DNA sequences from this sample encode an identical CDR3 as well. The chain carries TRBV5-6 and TRBJ1-2; D might be TRBD1 (5 bases). CDR3 length: 13 residues. The V gene's germline CDR1 is SGHDT and CDR2 YYEEEE. Between the trimmed V and J ends, which lost 0 bases and 6 bases, there was a span of 9 bases. CDR3 DNA sequence: TGTGCCAGCAGCTTGGCCGGGGGGAATGGCTACACCTTC. It specifies CASSLAGGNGYTF.

This sequence joins TRBV9 and TRBJ2-3; D perhaps matches TRBD2 (7 bases). The CDR3 runs 14 residues. V was trimmed by 7 bases and J by 6 bases, leaving 18 bases between them. Germline-derived CDR1 and CDR2 are SGDLS and YYNGEE. DNA for the CDR3: TGTGCCAGCGCCTTGGGGGGGGCAGGTGATACGCAGTATTTT. Protein product: CASALGGAGDTQYF.

The chain couples TRBV7-2 to TRBJ2-7; 7 nucleotides match TRBD2. The germline V gene has CDR1 SGHTA and CDR2 FQGNSA. V dropped 2 bases and J dropped 2; count of bases not matched to a gene: 3. The length of the CDR3 is 14 residues. The CDR3 reads CASSLPGTTYEQYF. The CDR3 region has the DNA TGTGCCAGCAGCTTACCCGGGACTACCTACGAGCAGTACTTC. The whole variable domain, filled in from reference TRBV7-2 and TRBJ2-7, reads GAGVSQSPSNKVTEKGKDVELRCDPISGHTALYWYRQSLGQGLEFLIYFQGNSAPDKSGLPSDRFSAERTGGSVSTLTIQRTQQEDSAVYLCASSLPGTTYEQYFGPGTRLTVT.

For this clone: This sample includes further DNA sequences coding for the same CDR3. J is TRBJ1-5 and V is TRBV7-9; the D gene is possibly TRBD1 (5 bases). The CDR3 is made up of 17 amino acids. V dropped 3 bases and J dropped 2 bases, with 17 bases sitting between them. The V gene's germline CDR1 is SEHNR and CDR2 FQNEAQ (reference sequence). The DNA for the CDR3 is TGTGCCAGCAGCTTGGACGGGACTTCGCTAGGCAATCAGCCCCAGCATTTT. Translation: CASSLDGTSLGNQPQHF. Together with reference TRBV7-9 and TRBJ1-5, the CDR3 gives the full variable domain: DTGVSQNPRHKITKRGQNVTFRCDPISEHNRLYWYRQTLGQGPEFLTYFQNEAQLEKSRLLSDRFSAERPKGSFSTLEIQRTEQGDSAMYLCASSLDGTSLGNQPQHFGDGTRLSIL.

The chain combines TRBV10-3 with TRBJ1-4, with a tentative D call TRBD1 (6 bases). This CDR3 is built from 15 residues. Between the trimmed V and J ends, which lost 3 bases and 8 bases, there was a span of 16 bases. CDR1 is ENHRY, CDR2 SYGVKD, per germline. As DNA, the CDR3 is TGTGCCATCAGTGAAGGGGGGGGGAGTCCCGAAAAACTGTTTTTT. Translated, it gives CAISEGGGSPEKLFF.

The chain recombines TRBV5-6 with TRBJ2-3; no firm D call. There are 16 residues in the CDR3. Germline lookup yields CDR1 SGHDT and CDR2 YYEEEE. The V end lost 2 bases, the J end lost 1 base, and 14 bases lay between the germline ends. The CDR3 region is CASSFLDWYGTDTQYF. The CDR3 DNA sequence: TGTGCCAGCAGCTTCCTTGACTGGTACGGCACAGATACGCAGTATTTT.

The V and J genes are TRBV19 and TRBJ1-1; D ambiguous. Germline CDR1 and CDR2: LNHDA and SQIVND (reference sequence). The CDR3 contains 14 residues. The ends were cut back, 0 bases at V and 5 bases at J, with 10 bases in the middle. The CDR3 reads CASSIEKGGTEAFF. DNA of the CDR3: TGTGCCAGTAGTATAGAGAAGGGAGGGACTGAAGCTTTCTTT.

The chain carries TRBV5-4 and TRBJ2-1; maybe TRBD1 (6 bases). Germline V CDR1 and CDR2: SGHNT, YYREEE (reference sequence). Trimming shortened V by 5 bases and J by 7 bases, and 19 bases separated the two germline ends. The CDR3 is 15 amino acids. The CDR3 DNA is TGTGCCAGCAGTTTAGGAGGCCTAGGGGGTAATGAGCAGTTCTTC. Its protein is CASSLGGLGGNEQFF.

The V call is TRBV4-1, the J call TRBJ1-1, with no clear D. The CDR3 spans 15 residues. Per the germline V gene, CDR1 is MGHRA and CDR2 is YSYEKL. Trimming shortened V by 5 bases and J by 2 bases, and 15 bases separated the two germline ends. In nucleotides, the CDR3 is TGCGCCAGCAGCTCACGACTAACCATAAACACTGAAGCTTTCTTT. It encodes CASSSRLTINTEAFF.

The V gene is TRBV7-9, the J gene TRBJ1-2; perhaps TRBD1 as D (5 bases). The V end was cut by 4 bases, the J end by 6 bases, with 15 bases between. Germline CDR1 SEHNR, CDR2 FQNEAQ (reference sequence). The CDR3 totals 14 residues. The CDR3 loop is CASSSPGRAHGYTF. Written as DNA, the CDR3 is TGTGCCAGCAGCTCCCCCGGCAGGGCCCATGGCTACACCTTC.

This clone was picked up one time. The V call is TRBV19, the J call TRBJ1-1; tentative D call: TRBD1 (5 bases). Trimming took off 6 bases at V and 6 bases at J, with 14 bases between the two ends. The CDR3 length is 13 residues. Looked up from germline, CDR1 is LNHDA and CDR2 is SQIVND (reference sequence). The CDR3 protein is CASRHQQAAEAFF. CDR3 coding DNA: TGTGCCAGTAGACACCAACAGGCGGCTGAAGCTTTCTTT.

V gene TRBV19 combines with J gene TRBJ1-5; a weak D match, TRBD1 (5 bases). CDR3 length equals 14 residues. CDR1 and CDR2 from the germline V gene are LNHDA and SQIVND (reference sequence). Trimming took off 3 bases at V and 2 bases at J, with 8 bases between the two ends. CDR3 coding DNA: TGTGCCAGTAGTATGGGCAGGGGCAATCAGCCCCAGCATTTT. Its translation: CASSMGRGNQPQHF.